The source of this TCR beta chain is a study of a mutant IDH1 vaccine in newly diagnosed glioma. On the study more broadly: It was radiotherapy, temozolomide, or both that patients received previously, with most receiving both.

Turning to this clone: What it binds is unknown.

Time point here: baseline, week 1 (first vaccination visit). Treatment indicated: pre-vaccination baseline after standard-of-care therapy. Study-wide findings and caveats: A vaccine-induced immune response developed in about 93% of the patients.

Trimming removed 0 bases from V and 1 base from J; junction bases left unmatched: 8. CDR1 and CDR2 (germline): GTSNPN, SVGIG (reference sequence). The CDR3 spans 16 residues. Data came from immunoSEQ multiplex PCR; TCRdb stores just in-frame clones and leaves some out. The top ten hold about 5.6% of the sample, which has around 82,000 clones, approximately 80% seen once. This TCR was recovered from a man in his forties with glioma. Some clones in this sample may be carry-over from other donors' samples. This chain uses TRBV30 with TRBJ1-1; 7 nucleotides line up with TRBD1. Specimen: PBMCs, collected from a glioma patient treated with radiotherapy, temozolomide or both. DNA of the CDR3: TGTGCCTGGAGTGTACCCAGGGGGGGAGGGAACACTGAAGCTTTCTTT. Amino acids: CAWSVPRGGGNTEAFF.